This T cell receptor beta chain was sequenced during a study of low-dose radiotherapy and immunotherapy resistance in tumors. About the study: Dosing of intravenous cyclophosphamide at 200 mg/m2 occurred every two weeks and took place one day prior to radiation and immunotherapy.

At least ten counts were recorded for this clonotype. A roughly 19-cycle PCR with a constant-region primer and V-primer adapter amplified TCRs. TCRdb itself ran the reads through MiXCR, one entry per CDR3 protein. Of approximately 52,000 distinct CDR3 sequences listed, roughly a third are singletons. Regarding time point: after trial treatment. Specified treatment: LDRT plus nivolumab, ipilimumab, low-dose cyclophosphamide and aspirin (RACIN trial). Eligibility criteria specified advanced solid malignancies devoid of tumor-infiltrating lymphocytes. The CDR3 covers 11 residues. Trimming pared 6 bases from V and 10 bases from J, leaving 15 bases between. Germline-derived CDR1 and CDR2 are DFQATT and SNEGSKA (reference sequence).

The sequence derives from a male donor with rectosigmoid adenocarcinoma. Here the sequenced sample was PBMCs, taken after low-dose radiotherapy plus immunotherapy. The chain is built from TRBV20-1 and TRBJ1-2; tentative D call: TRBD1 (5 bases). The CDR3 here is CSAQVGTSYTF. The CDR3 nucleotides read TGCAGTGCCCAAGTAGGGACCTCCTACACCTTC.